This TCR beta chain came from a study of Ad26.COV2.S vaccination and SARS-CoV-2 variants. As for the study in general: Doses of Ad26.COV2.S were injected into muscle once or twice, 56 days apart.

Germline CDR1 and CDR2: SGHTA and FQGNSA. This CDR3 is built from 15 residues. Trimming cost V 2 bases and J 4 bases, with 14 bases left between them. Profiling relied on immunoSEQ multiplex PCR, and the TCRdb table lists in-frame clones only, not all of them. In the table there are about 400,000 clones, roughly nine tenths of which are singletons. About this clone: What it binds is unknown.

Whole-study results and caveats: It was reported that spike-specific CD8+ and CD4+ T cell responses were substantially broad after vaccination. Individuals receiving vaccine had higher spike-specific TCR breadth than placebo recipients did.

Noted treatment: 15 to 20 received Ad26.COV2.S at low or high dose, single or two shots; about 5 received placebo; per-sample allocation not given. Collection of the samples took place on day 63 after the first injection of vaccine or placebo. Donor was an adult aged 18-55 years in Boston. V gene TRBV7-2 combines with J gene TRBJ1-1; D uncertain. This clonotype was obtained from a person aged 18 to 65 who received the Ad26.COV2.S COVID-19 vaccine or a placebo. This specimen was peripheral blood, taken in a trial of Ad26.COV2.S vaccine versus placebo. Here the CDR3 reads CASSLRGSKGTEAFF. CDR3 nucleotides: TGTGCCAGCAGCTTAAGAGGCAGCAAGGGCACTGAAGCTTTCTTT.